These 21 T cell receptor beta chains were all obtained from the same sample, sequenced in a study of T cell changes during pregnancy in multiple sclerosis. Profiling relied on immunoSEQ multiplex PCR, and the TCRdb table lists in-frame clones only, not all of them. The table records 39,000 or so clones, 94% of them present only once. Material: CD8+ T cells from peripheral blood mononuclear cells, obtained in the third trimester of pregnancy. Every receptor here comes from a female donor with multiple sclerosis, enrolled in a pregnancy study.

The chain links TRBV28 to TRBJ2-3, with 8 bases identical to TRBD2. The J segment lost 2 bases and the V segment lost 6 bases, leaving 4 bases of the junction unmatched. The CDR3 runs to 14 residues. Germline CDR1 reads MDHEN; CDR2 reads SYDVKM. CDR3 DNA sequence: TGTGCCAGCAGCGGACTAGCCTCCACAGATACGCAGTATTTT. Protein product: CASSGLASTDTQYF.

The chain employs TRBV15 and TRBJ1-1; no definite D call. This CDR3 comprises 13 residues. Between the trimmed V and J ends, which lost 0 bases and 5 bases, there was a span of 7 bases. Germline V gene lookup returns CDR1 LNHNV and CDR2 YYDKDF (reference sequence). CDR3 in amino acids: CATSRERETEAFF. DNA of the CDR3: TGTGCCACCAGCAGAGAAAGGGAGACTGAAGCTTTCTTT.

The chain is built from TRBV21-1 and TRBJ2-5; TRBD1 is the table's D call, not checked against the DNA. TRBV21-1 is annotated as a pseudogene. The CDR3 has 16 amino acids. The CDR3 DNA follows: TGTGCCAGCAGCAAAGAGACTGGGACAGTCCAAGAGACCCAGTACTTC. It specifies CASSKETGTVQETQYF.

This clone was picked up a small number of times. The V gene is TRBV29-1, the J gene TRBJ1-1; maybe TRBD1 (5 bases). V was clipped by 2 bases and J by 6 bases, with 10 bases between them. The CDR3 loop spans 12 amino acids. Germline-derived CDR1 and CDR2 are SQVTM and ANQGSEA. CDR3 region: CSVESRAPEAFF. The CDR3 bases are TGCAGCGTTGAATCCAGGGCCCCTGAAGCTTTCTTT.

V gene TRBV6-5 combines with J gene TRBJ1-2; TRBD1 is a possible D gene (5 bases). In germline, CDR1 is MNHEY, CDR2 SVGAGI. The CDR3 is 12 amino acids. Trimming cost V 2 bases and J 6 bases, with 7 bases left between them. CDR3 sequence (DNA): TGTGCCAGCAGTTACGGGGCTGATGGCTACACCTTC. Translation: CASSYGADGYTF.

The rearrangement joins TRBV10-3 to TRBJ2-7; 16 bases agree with TRBD2. Germline V gene lookup returns CDR1 ENHRY and CDR2 SYGVKD. Trimming at V came to 4 bases and at J to 11 bases, leaving 20 bases not matched to a gene. The CDR3 spans 19 residues. CDR3 sequence: CAISGGVGTSGRENQVEYF. CDR3 nucleotides: TGTGCCATCAGTGGAGGGGTAGGGACTAGCGGGAGGGAAAATCAGGTGGAGTACTTC.

The chain combines TRBV29-1 with TRBJ1-1; no clear D. Germline V CDR1 and CDR2: SQVTM, ANQGSEA. CDR3 length: 12 amino acids. Trimming removed 5 bases at V and 1 base at J, with 8 bases between. The CDR3 nucleotides are TGCAGCGTTCTATCCGAGAACACTGAAGCTTTCTTT. It yields the protein CSVLSENTEAFF.

This chain connects TRBV7-8 to TRBJ2-2; TRBD2 might be the D (5 bases). The CDR3 is made up of 17 amino acids. Trimming took off 1 base at V and 1 base at J, with 13 bases between the two ends. Germline CDR1 SGHVS, CDR2 FQNEAQ. In DNA form, the CDR3 reads TGTGCCAGCAGCTTAGGGCCGGGCGGGCTGAACACCGGGGAGCTGTTTTTT. Translated, it gives CASSLGPGGLNTGELFF. Drawing the rest from reference TRBV7-8 and TRBJ2-2, the complete variable domain is GAGVSQSPRYKVAKRGQDVALRCDPISGHVSLFWYQQALGQGPEFLTYFQNEAQLDKSGLPSDRFFAERPEGSVSTLKIQRTQQEDSAVYLCASSLGPGGLNTGELFFGEGSRLTVL.

This rearrangement joins TRBV7-9 to TRBJ2-3; TRBD2 matches at 9 bases. Germline CDR1 and CDR2: SEHNR and FQNEAQ (reference sequence). The CDR3 is made up of 14 amino acids. Unmatched junction bases numbered 2, after V lost 1 base and J lost 6 bases. CDR3 amino acids: CASSLGLAADTQYF. The CDR3 DNA reads TGTGCCAGCAGCTTAGGACTAGCGGCGGATACGCAGTATTTT. Full variable domain (outside the CDR3, taken from reference TRBV7-9 and TRBJ2-3): DTGVSQNPRHKITKRGQNVTFRCDPISEHNRLYWYRQTLGQGPEFLTYFQNEAQLEKSRLLSDRFSAERPKGSFSTLEIQRTEQGDSAMYLCASSLGLAADTQYFGPGTRLTVL.

The chain links TRBV9 to TRBJ2-2; TRBD2 matches at 8 bases. The germline V gene encodes CDR1 SGDLS and CDR2 YYNGEE. The CDR3 length is 16 residues. V was pared by 0 bases and J by 4 bases, with 5 bases of the junction left unmatched. CDR3 region: CASSVVSGSPTGELFF. The CDR3 region has the DNA TGTGCCAGCAGCGTAGTCAGCGGGAGCCCCACCGGGGAGCTGTTTTTT.

CDR3 region: CASTWGQSYEQYF. DNA for the CDR3: TGTGCCAGCACCTGGGGACAGTCCTACGAGCAGTACTTC. This sequence joins TRBV28 and TRBJ2-7; 7 positions agree with TRBD1. J was trimmed by 1 base and V by 7 bases; bases with no gene match: 4. CDR1 is MDHEN, CDR2 SYDVKM, per germline. The CDR3 contains 13 residues.

This rearrangement joins TRBV7-6 to TRBJ2-1; 11 positions match TRBD2. The germline V gene encodes CDR1 SGHVS and CDR2 FNYEAQ. The CDR3 sequence is 17 residues long. V shed 0 bases, J shed 2 bases, and the junction held 3 bases outside the gene matches. CDR3 residues: CASSLATSGSPYNEQFF. CDR3 in DNA: TGTGCCAGCAGCTTAGCTACTAGCGGGAGCCCCTACAATGAGCAGTTCTTC.

The CDR3 region is CASSLGQSTDTQYF. DNA of the CDR3: TGTGCCAGCAGTTTGGGACAGAGCACAGATACGCAGTATTTT. This chain links TRBV6-5 with TRBJ2-3; 7 nucleotides agree with TRBD1. Germline CDR1 and CDR2: MNHEY and SVGAGI. CDR3 size: 14 residues. Losses at the gene ends were 4 bases for V and 0 bases for J; bases not matched to a gene: 1.

This clone was seen once. The chain links TRBV7-9 to TRBJ1-1; tentative D call: TRBD1 (6 bases). The V end was cut by 5 bases, the J end by 5 bases, with 12 bases between. Germline-derived CDR1 and CDR2 are SEHNR and FQNEAQ (reference sequence). This CDR3 comprises 13 residues. DNA for the CDR3: TGTGCCAGCAGCCCACAGGGTTCTACTGAAGCTTTCTTT. Amino acids: CASSPQGSTEAFF.

The rearrangement joins TRBV29-1 to TRBJ2-5, with D perhaps TRBD1 (5 bases). Trimming stripped 6 bases from V and 3 bases from J, with 14 bases between. Germline-derived CDR1 and CDR2 are SQVTM and ANQGSEA. The CDR3 sequence is 13 residues long. The CDR3: CSVPWGREETQYF. CDR3 nucleotide sequence: TGCAGCGTCCCCTGGGGCAGGGAAGAGACCCAGTACTTC.

The rearrangement uses TRBV27 and TRBJ2-1; TRBD2 aligns across 9 bases. The ends lost 4 bases at V and 6 bases at J; junction bases unmatched: 16. This CDR3 has 18 amino acids. Germline values: CDR1 MNHEY, CDR2 SMNVEV (reference sequence). CDR3 region: CASSSRFLLAGSFNEQFF. CDR3 nucleotide sequence: TGTGCCAGCAGTTCGCGCTTTCTACTAGCGGGCTCTTTCAATGAGCAGTTCTTC.

The DNA of the CDR3 is TGTGCCGGCACCAGCGAGGAAGGATACAATGAGCAGTTCTTC. It yields the protein CAGTSEEGYNEQFF. The J gene is TRBJ2-1, the V gene TRBV5-4, with D uncertain. The CDR3 consists of 14 residues. Germline V CDR1 and CDR2: SGHNT, YYREEE (reference sequence). Trimming removed 10 bases at V and 4 bases at J, with 18 bases between.

This chain uses TRBV30 with TRBJ2-1, with TRBD2 matching over 9 bases. Per germline, CDR1 GTSNPN and CDR2 SVGIG (reference sequence). V was pared by 0 bases and J by 7 bases, with 4 bases of the junction left unmatched. The CDR3 runs 14 residues. CDR3 sequence: CAWSVTLAGNEQFF. In DNA, the CDR3 is TGTGCCTGGAGTGTAACGCTAGCGGGGAATGAGCAGTTCTTC.

The J gene is TRBJ2-7, the V gene TRBV6-1, with 8 bases fitting TRBD2. The CDR3 spans 15 residues. Germline V gene data show CDR1 as MNHNS and CDR2 as SASEGT. Losses at the gene ends were 1 base for V and 3 bases for J; bases not matched to a gene: 5. The CDR3 nucleotides are TGTGCCAGCAGTGAAGGGACTAGCCCAGTCTACGAGCAGTACTTC. Translation: CASSEGTSPVYEQYF.

This clone was observed a single time. The genes are TRBV19 and TRBJ2-7; 7 nucleotides match TRBD2. Germline V gene sequence: CDR1 LNHDA, CDR2 SQIVND (reference sequence). CDR3 length equals 14 residues. The ends lost 6 bases at V and 4 bases at J; junction bases unmatched: 9. The CDR3 is CASRLASGDYEQYF. CDR3 nucleotide sequence: TGTGCCAGTAGGCTAGCTAGCGGAGATTACGAGCAGTACTTC.

The rearrangement links TRBV7-8 to TRBJ2-7; tentatively, D is TRBD2 (5 bases). The CDR3 extends over 14 amino acids. V dropped 2 bases and J dropped 2 bases, with 10 bases sitting between them. Germline V lookup: CDR1 SGHVS, CDR2 FQNEAQ. Here the CDR3 reads CASSLRSVAYEQYF. The CDR3, as DNA: TGTGCCAGCAGCTTACGTAGCGTGGCCTACGAGCAGTACTTC.